Reported below is one T cell receptor beta chain. These data belong to a study of PD-1 blockade in classical Hodgkin lymphoma. TCRdb's table, derived via immunoSEQ multiplex PCR, lists solely in-frame clones and lacks some. The profile shows some 13,000 clones, over 80% of them singletons. There are 15 residues in the CDR3. Trimming at V came to 4 bases and at J to 4 bases, leaving 8 bases not matched to a gene. Germline CDR1 reads SGDLS; CDR2 reads YYNGEE. Brentuximab vedotin exposure varied among the patients, all of whom had relapsed after autologous stem cell transplantation. Sequencing used peripheral blood mononuclear cells (PBMCs), obtained at baseline. The V and J genes are TRBV9 and TRBJ2-5; 9 bases match TRBD2. The sequence was collected from a human donor with classical Hodgkin lymphoma. The CDR3 region is CASSSAGGPTETQYF. Here the CDR3 DNA reads TGTGCCAGCAGCTCCGCGGGGGGGCCGACAGAGACCCAGTACTTC.